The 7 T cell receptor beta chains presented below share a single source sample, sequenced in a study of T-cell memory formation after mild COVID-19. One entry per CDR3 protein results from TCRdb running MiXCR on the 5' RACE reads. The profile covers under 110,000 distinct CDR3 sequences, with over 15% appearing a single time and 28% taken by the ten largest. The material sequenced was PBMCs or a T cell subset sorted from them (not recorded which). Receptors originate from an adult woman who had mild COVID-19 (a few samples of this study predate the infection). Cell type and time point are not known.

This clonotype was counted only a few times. In nucleotides, the CDR3 is TGTGCCAGCAGCGTAGCCGACGGAGGCTACGAGCAGTACTTC. Translation: CASSVADGGYEQYF. This chain uses TRBV9 with TRBJ2-7; TRBD2 is a possible D gene (5 bases). This CDR3 has 14 amino acids. Germline V gene data show CDR1 as SGDLS and CDR2 as YYNGEE. Trimming stripped 0 bases from V and 3 bases from J, with 10 bases between. The complete variable domain, with remaining parts taken from reference TRBV9 and TRBJ2-7, reads DSGVTQTPKHLITATGQRVTLRCSPRSGDLSVYWYQQSLDQGLQFLIQYYNGEERAKGNILERFSAQQFPDLHSELNLSSLELGDSALYFCASSVADGGYEQYFGPGTRLTVT.

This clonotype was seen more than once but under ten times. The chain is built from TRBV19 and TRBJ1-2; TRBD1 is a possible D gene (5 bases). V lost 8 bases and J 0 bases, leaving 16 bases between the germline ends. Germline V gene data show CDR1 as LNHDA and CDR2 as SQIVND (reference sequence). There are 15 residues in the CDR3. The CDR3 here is CASSIRQITNYGYTF. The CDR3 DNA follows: TGTGCCAGTTCTATCCGACAGATAACTAACTATGGCTACACCTTC.

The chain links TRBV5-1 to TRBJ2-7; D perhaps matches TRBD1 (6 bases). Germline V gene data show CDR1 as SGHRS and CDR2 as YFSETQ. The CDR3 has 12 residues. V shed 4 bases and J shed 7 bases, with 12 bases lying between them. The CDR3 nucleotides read TGCGCCAGCAGCCTCGACAGGCTGGAGCAGTACTTC. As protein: CASSLDRLEQYF.

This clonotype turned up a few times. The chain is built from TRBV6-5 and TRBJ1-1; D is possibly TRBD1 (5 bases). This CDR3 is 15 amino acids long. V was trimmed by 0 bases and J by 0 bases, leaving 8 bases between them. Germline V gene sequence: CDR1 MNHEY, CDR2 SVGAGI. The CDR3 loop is CASSYSQGLNTEAFF. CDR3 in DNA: TGTGCCAGCAGTTACTCGCAGGGCTTGAACACTGAAGCTTTCTTT.

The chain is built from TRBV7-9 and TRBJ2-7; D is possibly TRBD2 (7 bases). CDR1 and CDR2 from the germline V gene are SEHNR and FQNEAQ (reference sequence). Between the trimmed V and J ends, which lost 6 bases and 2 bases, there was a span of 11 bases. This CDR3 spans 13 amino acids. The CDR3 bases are TGTGCCAGCAGTAGGGGGGGTACCTACGAGCAGTACTTC. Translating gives CASSRGGTYEQYF.

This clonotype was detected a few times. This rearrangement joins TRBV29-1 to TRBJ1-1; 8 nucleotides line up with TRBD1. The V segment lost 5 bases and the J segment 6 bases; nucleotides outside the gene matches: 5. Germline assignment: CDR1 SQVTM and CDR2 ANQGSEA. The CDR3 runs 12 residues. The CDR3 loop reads CSVKTGEAEAFF. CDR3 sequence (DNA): TGCAGCGTTAAGACAGGGGAAGCTGAAGCTTTCTTT.

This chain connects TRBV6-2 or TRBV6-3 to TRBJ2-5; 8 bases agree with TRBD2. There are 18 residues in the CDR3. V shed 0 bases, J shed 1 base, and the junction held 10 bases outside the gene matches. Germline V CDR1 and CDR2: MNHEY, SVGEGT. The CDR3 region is CASSYSTLAGPSQETQYF. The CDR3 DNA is TGTGCCAGCAGTTACTCGACCCTAGCGGGTCCTTCCCAAGAGACCCAGTACTTC.